This passage covers 30 T cell receptor beta chains from one sample sequenced in a study of graft-versus-host responses after intestinal transplantation. Graft tissue processing released intraepithelial and lamina propria lymphocytes. The table came from immunoSEQ multiplex PCR; TCRdb's copy has only in-frame clones and leaves some out. There are some 66,000 clones in the sample; 89% occur only once, and under 2% lies in the top ten. The material was ileum tissue, obtained approximately 56 weeks after transplant. The source is a human patient who received an intestinal transplant, so some T cells may come from the graft donor.

V gene TRBV6-5 combines with J gene TRBJ2-3; 7 nucleotides line up with TRBD2. This CDR3 has 15 amino acids. Looked up from germline, CDR1 is MNHEY and CDR2 is SVGAGI. V lost 0 bases and J lost 5; bases outside the gene matches: 5. CDR3 residues: CASSYSPSGEDTQYF. The CDR3 DNA is TGTGCCAGCAGTTACTCCCCTAGCGGTGAAGATACGCAGTATTTT.

This CDR3 reads CASRLGTSPYNEQFF. The DNA of the CDR3 is TGTGCCAGCAGGCTAGGGACTAGCCCTTACAATGAGCAGTTCTTC. The chain links TRBV28 to TRBJ2-1; 9 nucleotides match TRBD2. V was pared by 6 bases and J by 4 bases, with 7 bases of the junction left unmatched. Germline V gives CDR1 MDHEN, CDR2 SYDVKM. The CDR3 length is 15 residues. The full variable domain, in which reference TRBV28 and TRBJ2-1 provide the parts outside the CDR3, is DVKVTQSSRYLVKRTGEKVFLECVQDMDHENMFWYRQDPGLGLRLIYFSYDVKMKEKGDIPEGYSVSREKKERFSLILESASTNQTSMYLCASRLGTSPYNEQFFGPGTRLTVL.

This sequence joins TRBV5-1 and TRBJ1-5; TRBD1 matches 10 bases. This CDR3 is built from 15 residues. J gave up 4 bases and V 3 bases, and 4 bases lay outside the gene matches. Germline V gene data show CDR1 as SGHRS and CDR2 as YFSETQ. The CDR3 region has the DNA TGCGCCAGCAGCTCCGGGACAGGGGCGAATCAGCCCCAGCATTTT. Protein product: CASSSGTGANQPQHF.

The chain recombines TRBV27 with TRBJ2-1; D is perhaps TRBD2 (6 bases). V was trimmed by 5 bases and J by 5 bases, leaving 16 bases between them. This CDR3 has 15 amino acids. Per the germline V gene, CDR1 is MNHEY and CDR2 is SMNVEV (reference sequence). DNA for the CDR3: TGTGCCAGCAGTGCCCCTGCGGGGAGAGACAATGAGCAGTTCTTC. It is translated as CASSAPAGRDNEQFF.

The chain uses TRBV18 and TRBJ2-7, with TRBD2 matching 13 bases. The CDR3 sequence is 15 residues long. J lost 4 bases, V lost 1 base, and 1 base had no gene match. The germline V gene has CDR1 KGHSH and CDR2 LQKENI. The CDR3 region has the DNA TGTGCCAGCTCACCACGGACTAGCGGGGGTTACGAGCAGTACTTC. It codes for CASSPRTSGGYEQYF.

As DNA, the CDR3 is TGTGCCAGCAGCGTAGCCACTAGCGGGAGGGCCACAGATACGCAGTATTTT. This translates into CASSVATSGRATDTQYF. The V gene is TRBV9, the J gene TRBJ2-3, with 13 bases that match TRBD2. The CDR3 is 17 residues long. Germline V gene data show CDR1 as SGDLS and CDR2 as YYNGEE. V lost 0 bases and J lost 2; bases outside the gene matches: 3.

V usage is TRBV6-1 and J usage is TRBJ1-2; the match to TRBD1 covers 7 bases. V lost 6 bases to trimming and J lost 2 bases; unmatched junction nucleotides: 9. The CDR3 sequence is 15 residues long. Looked up from germline, CDR1 is MNHNS and CDR2 is SASEGT. The CDR3 loop reads CASRPPGTENYGYTF. The DNA of the CDR3 is TGTGCCAGCAGGCCCCCCGGGACAGAAAACTATGGCTACACCTTC.

As for this clone: The junction does not match germline at one end; this may be a read error. The chain links TRBV29-1 to TRBJ2-7; 11 bases match TRBD2. This CDR3 has 15 amino acids. Looked up from germline, CDR1 is SQVTM and CDR2 is ANQGSEA. CDR3 coding DNA: TGCAGCGTTGGACTAGCGGGGCTTAGCTCCTACGAGCAGCACTTC. Translation gives CSVGLAGLSSYEQHF.

The J gene is TRBJ2-5, the V gene TRBV2; 11 nucleotides line up with TRBD1. The CDR3 contains 16 residues. The trim removed 8 bases at V and 3 bases at J, leaving 11 bases unmatched. Per germline, CDR1 SNHLY and CDR2 FYNNEI. The CDR3 bases are TGTGCCAGCTGGCGAGGGACAGGGGGGAGGAAAGAGACCCAGTACTTC. Amino acid sequence: CASWRGTGGRKETQYF.

A single count supports this clone. The DNA of the CDR3 is TGTGCCAGCAGTGAACTTGGGACAGGGAACACTGAAGCTTTCTTT. This translates into CASSELGTGNTEAFF. The chain employs TRBV6-1 and TRBJ1-1; 8 bases line up with TRBD1. Germline assignment: CDR1 MNHNS and CDR2 SASEGT. The CDR3 is 15 amino acids. V shed 2 bases, J shed 1 base, and the junction held 3 bases outside the gene matches.

This chain uses TRBV5-1 with TRBJ2-6; D call uncertain. CDR3 size: 14 residues. Germline lookup yields CDR1 SGHRS and CDR2 YFSETQ. V lost 3 bases to trimming and J lost 3 bases, with 7 bases between them. CDR3: CASSSDGGANVLTF. Here the CDR3 DNA reads TGCGCCAGCAGCTCCGACGGTGGGGCCAACGTCCTGACTTTC.

The chain uses TRBV18 and TRBJ2-2, with D maybe TRBD1 (6 bases). CDR1 and CDR2 (germline): KGHSH, LQKENI. Trimming shortened V by 6 bases and J by 7 bases, and 15 bases separated the two germline ends. This CDR3 spans 14 amino acids. This CDR3 reads CASSLDRTSGELFF. CDR3 DNA: TGTGCCAGCTCGCTCGACAGGACGAGCGGGGAGCTGTTTTTT. Using reference TRBV18 and TRBJ2-2 for the parts outside the CDR3, the full variable domain is NAGVMQNPRHLVRRRGQEARLRCSPMKGHSHVYWYRQLPEEGLKFMVYLQKENIIDESGMPKERFSAEFPKEGPSILRIQQVVRGDSAAYFCASSLDRTSGELFFGEGSRLTVL.

This chain links TRBV6-5 with TRBJ1-1; 8 bases are shared with TRBD1. Germline V gene lookup returns CDR1 MNHEY and CDR2 SVGAGI. The CDR3 loop spans 15 amino acids. V lost 0 bases and J lost 4; bases outside the gene matches: 4. The CDR3 nucleotides are TGTGCCAGCAGTTACTCGAGGACAGGGATCACTGAAGCTTTCTTT. Its translation: CASSYSRTGITEAFF.

CDR3: CASRPDRVVQFF. CDR3 bases: TGTGCCAGCAGGCCGGACAGGGTGGTCCAGTTCTTC. The rearrangement joins TRBV6-6 to TRBJ2-1, with 8 bases aligning to TRBD1. V shed 6 bases, J shed 13 bases, and the junction held 8 bases outside the gene matches. Germline loops: CDR1 MNHNY, CDR2 SVGAGI (reference sequence). There are 12 residues in the CDR3.

This rearrangement joins TRBV9 to TRBJ2-3, with 9 bases fitting TRBD2. Germline values: CDR1 SGDLS, CDR2 YYNGEE. V shed 2 bases and J 2 bases; nucleotides not matched to a gene: 6. The CDR3 loop spans 16 amino acids. The CDR3 nucleotides read TGTGCCAGCAGCGTCACCTTAGCGGGGGACACAGATACGCAGTATTTT. Amino acid sequence: CASSVTLAGDTDTQYF. The full variable domain, completed using reference TRBV9 and TRBJ2-3, is DSGVTQTPKHLITATGQRVTLRCSPRSGDLSVYWYQQSLDQGLQFLIQYYNGEERAKGNILERFSAQQFPDLHSELNLSSLELGDSALYFCASSVTLAGDTDTQYFGPGTRLTVL.

The rearrangement links TRBV14 to TRBJ1-5; possibly TRBD1 for D (6 bases). Germline CDR1 reads SGHDN; CDR2 reads FVKESK. This CDR3 comprises 14 residues. V was cut by 2 bases and J by 5 bases, with 10 bases left in between. CDR3 sequence: CASSQSGVDQPQHF. The CDR3 DNA sequence: TGTGCCAGCAGCCAATCAGGGGTGGATCAGCCCCAGCATTTT.

V and J are TRBV6-5 and TRBJ1-2, with TRBD1 matching 7 bases. Trimming at V came to 5 bases and at J to 4 bases, leaving 1 base not matched to a gene. This CDR3 region has 12 residues. Germline V lookup: CDR1 MNHEY, CDR2 SVGAGI. The CDR3 bases are TGTGCCAGCAGTAGGGGGCGCTATGGCTACACCTTC. Its protein is CASSRGRYGYTF.

This clone is a singleton in its sample. The gene calls are TRBV7-6 and TRBJ2-1, with 8 positions matching TRBD2. The V gene's germline CDR1 is SGHVS and CDR2 FNYEAQ. With 1 base clipped from V and 4 bases from J, the junction kept 6 bases outside the gene matches. The CDR3 totals 16 residues. In DNA, the CDR3 is TGTGCCAGCAGCTTAGTTGGCGGGGGGAATTACAATGAGCAGTTCTTC. This sequence encodes CASSLVGGGNYNEQFF.

The chain carries TRBV4-1 and TRBJ1-5; 7 positions agree with TRBD1. Germline CDR1 MGHRA, CDR2 YSYEKL. The CDR3 totals 15 residues. The J segment lost 6 bases and the V segment lost 4 bases, leaving 9 bases of the junction unmatched. CDR3 nucleotides: TGCGCCAGCAGCCTGACAGGGCTGGCTGGTCAGCCCCAGCATTTT. Residues: CASSLTGLAGQPQHF.

The gene calls are TRBV27 and TRBJ2-7; the D gene is possibly TRBD1 (5 bases). This CDR3 spans 14 amino acids. Trimming took off 5 bases at V and 5 bases at J, with 16 bases between the two ends. The germline V gene has CDR1 MNHEY and CDR2 SMNVEV (reference sequence). The CDR3 here is CASSAKGPWNEQYF. CDR3 bases: TGTGCCAGCAGTGCTAAGGGGCCTTGGAACGAGCAGTACTTC.

In this sample, this clone turned up once. The chain recombines TRBV29-1 with TRBJ1-2; D is uncertain. The CDR3 is 13 residues long. Trimming took 2 bases from V and 0 from J, leaving 7 bases between them. Looked up from germline, CDR1 is SQVTM and CDR2 is ANQGSEA. The CDR3 protein is CSVESAANYGYTF. The DNA for the CDR3 is TGCAGCGTTGAATCGGCAGCTAACTATGGCTACACCTTC.

CDR3 sequence reads: CASSLTEMNTEAFF. The CDR3 DNA follows: TGTGCCAGCAGTTTAACAGAAATGAACACTGAAGCTTTCTTT. The chain couples TRBV6-6 to TRBJ1-1, with D unclear. There are 14 residues in the CDR3. Trimming shortened V by 4 bases and J by 0 bases, and 9 bases separated the two germline ends. Germline loops: CDR1 MNHNY, CDR2 SVGAGI (reference sequence).

This clone was seen a handful of times. The chain links TRBV5-1 to TRBJ2-7; 10 bases line up with TRBD1. V was pared by 1 base and J by 4 bases, with 5 bases of the junction left unmatched. There are 15 residues in the CDR3. Germline V gene sequence: CDR1 SGHRS, CDR2 YFSETQ. The CDR3 region has the DNA TGCGCCAGCAGCTTGCTTACGGGACAGGGGTACGAGCAGTACTTC. This encodes CASSLLTGQGYEQYF.

This chain joins TRBV2 and TRBJ1-6, with 9 nucleotides matching TRBD1. The trim removed 8 bases at V and 7 bases at J, leaving 6 bases unmatched. This CDR3 region has 14 residues. CDR1 SNHLY and CDR2 FYNNEI come from the germline V gene. The CDR3 region has the DNA TGTGCCAGCCTAAGGACAGGGGACAATTCACCCCTCCACTTT. It specifies CASLRTGDNSPLHF.

V is TRBV5-1 and J is TRBJ2-1, with 9 nucleotides matching TRBD2. V lost 4 bases, J lost 3 bases, and 5 bases stayed unmatched. CDR1 and CDR2 from the germline V gene are SGHRS and YFSETQ. The CDR3 covers 15 residues. CDR3 in DNA: TGCGCCAGCAGCCTAGCGGGATTCGACTACAATGAGCAGTTCTTC. This translates into CASSLAGFDYNEQFF.

This chain uses TRBV12-5 with TRBJ2-2; tentative D call: TRBD2 (5 bases). The germline V and J ends were trimmed by 7 bases and 3 bases, with 9 bases remaining between them. In germline, CDR1 is LGHNT, CDR2 FRNRAP. The CDR3 length is 13 residues. CDR3 residues: CASASADTGELFF. The CDR3 DNA reads as TGTGCTAGTGCCTCAGCGGACACCGGGGAGCTGTTTTTT.

V and J are TRBV2 and TRBJ1-6; D call uncertain. V shed 8 bases and J shed 9 bases, with 17 bases lying between them. The CDR3 length is 14 residues. CDR1 and CDR2 from the germline V gene are SNHLY and FYNNEI. The DNA of the CDR3 is TGTGCCAGCGTGAGGGAGGGTGCCGTTTCACCCCTCCACTTT. It is translated as CASVREGAVSPLHF. Together with reference TRBV2 and TRBJ1-6, the CDR3 gives the full variable domain: EPEVTQTPSHQVTQMGQEVILRCVPISNHLYFYWYRQILGQKVEFLVSFYNNEISEKSEIFDDQFSVERPDGSNFTLKIRSTKLEDSAMYFCASVREGAVSPLHFGNGTRLTVT.

V and J are TRBV11-2 and TRBJ2-3, with TRBD2 matching 10 bases. The V gene's germline CDR1 is SGHAT and CDR2 FQNNGV. The CDR3 consists of 18 residues. V shed 1 base and J 2 bases; nucleotides not matched to a gene: 9. This chain's CDR3 is CASSLAPLAGAYTDTQYF. In DNA form, the CDR3 reads TGTGCCAGCAGCTTAGCCCCCCTAGCGGGAGCGTACACAGATACGCAGTATTTT.

This chain uses TRBV2 with TRBJ2-3; tentatively, D is TRBD1 (6 bases). Trimming stripped 6 bases from V and 5 bases from J, with 18 bases between. Germline V gene lookup returns CDR1 SNHLY and CDR2 FYNNEI. The CDR3 has 15 amino acids. The CDR3 DNA sequence: TGTGCCAGCAGCAGAACAGGGAATCGTAAAGATACGCAGTATTTT. Protein product: CASSRTGNRKDTQYF.

The rearrangement joins TRBV29-1 to TRBJ1-1; the match to TRBD1 covers 7 bases. The CDR3 length is 14 residues. CDR1 and CDR2 from the germline V gene are SQVTM and ANQGSEA. V was clipped by 3 bases and J by 4 bases; unmatched bases: 8. CDR3 in DNA: TGCAGCGTTGAGGAAGGGGGCACTGGCACTGAAGCTTTCTTT. This gives the protein CSVEEGGTGTEAFF. Full variable domain (missing parts from reference TRBV29-1 and TRBJ1-1): SAVISQKPSRDICQRGTSLTIQCQVDSQVTMMFWYRQQPGQSLTLIATANQGSEATYESGFVIDKFPISRPNLTFSTLTVSNMSPEDSSIYLCSVEEGGTGTEAFFGQGTRLTVV.